A selection of T cell receptor beta chains follows, all from one sample in a study of PD-L1 blockade in urothelial cancer. Assay: immunoSEQ multiplex PCR; the TCRdb copy retains only in-frame clones and omits some. This table holds about 36,000 clones, approximately 80% found once. Sequenced material: PBMCs, taken around atezolizumab (anti-PD-L1) treatment. These TCRs come from a man aged 35-49 years with urothelial cancer. Each CDR3 is given with its conserved first and last residue. A D gene is named only where the DNA matches it firmly. Clone size is not always given. Where it is, it says once, few, many or a class for expanded clones.

clone_size	v_call	d_call	j_call	cdr3_aa	cdr3_nt
few	TRBV4-2	TRBD2	TRBJ2-7	CASSQVPPGRGSSYEQYF	TGTGCCAGCAGCCAAGTACCCCCAGGGAGGGGCAGCTCCTACGAGCAGTACTTC
NA	TRBV2	NA	TRBJ1-5	CASSLDRTQPQHF	TGTGCCAGCAGCTTGGACAGAACTCAGCCCCAGCATTTT
NA	TRBV4-3	NA	TRBJ2-1	CASSQGEVLREQFF	TGCGCCAGCAGCCAAGGCGAGGTACTTCGTGAGCAGTTCTTC
NA	TRBV25-1	TRBD2	TRBJ2-7	CASSLTGTSSYEQYF	TGTGCCAGCAGCCTAACCGGGACTAGCTCCTATGAGCAGTACTTC
few	TRBV19	NA	TRBJ2-7	CASSMGGTSYEQYF	TGTGCCAGTAGTATGGGCGGGACCTCCTACGAGCAGTACTTC
NA	TRBV29-1	NA	TRBJ1-1	CSVEKGTNTEAFF	TGCAGCGTTGAAAAGGGGACAAACACTGAAGCTTTCTTT
few	TRBV7-9	TRBD1	TRBJ2-6	CASSKGQGGIWANVLTF	TGTGCCAGCAGCAAGGGACAGGGTGGTATCTGGGCCAACGTCCTGACTTTC
NA	TRBV12-2	NA	TRBJ2-1	CASRLGCDYSHEQFF	TGTGCAAGTCGCTTAGGTTGTGACTACTCCCATGAGCAGTTCTTC
NA	TRBV9	TRBD2	TRBJ2-1	CASSVGGQRERNEQFF	TGTGCCAGCAGCGTAGGAGGCCAGCGGGAGAGGAATGAGCAGTTCTTC
NA	TRBV27	TRBD1	TRBJ2-6	CASSPRQGANSGANVLTF	TGTGCCAGCAGTCCCCGACAGGGTGCCAACTCTGGGGCCAACGTCCTGACTTTC
once	TRBV9	NA	TRBJ2-7	CASSVRIEQYF	TGTGCCAGCAGCGTTAGAATCGAGCAGTACTTC
NA	TRBV5-6	NA	TRBJ1-2	CASSAQQGLYGYTF	TGTGCCAGCAGCGCTCAGCAGGGACTCTATGGCTACACCTTC
NA	TRBV4-2	NA	TRBJ2-2	CASSPLVGSNTGELFF	TGTGCCAGCAGCCCTCTAGTCGGGTCTAACACCGGGGAGCTGTTTTTT
NA	TRBV30	NA	TRBJ2-1	CAWSVVSYNEQFF	TGTGCCTGGAGTGTCGTTTCCTACAATGAGCAGTTCTTC
NA	TRBV2	TRBD2	TRBJ2-1	CASSARGGPAYNEQFF	TGTGCCAGCAGTGCCCGGGGGGGTCCTGCCTACAATGAGCAGTTCTTC
NA	TRBV5-1	NA	TRBJ2-2	CASSPGLITNTGELFF	TGCGCCAGCAGCCCGGGACTCATTACGAACACCGGGGAGCTGTTTTTT
NA	TRBV5-1	TRBD1	TRBJ2-5	CASSSGRGQETQYF	TGCGCCAGCAGCTCGGGCAGGGGACAGGAGACCCAGTACTTC
NA	TRBV14	TRBD2	TRBJ2-7	CASSRVTSGTTGWYF	TGTGCCAGCAGCCGGGTGACTAGCGGGACGACCGGTTGGTACTTC
NA	TRBV27	NA	TRBJ2-1	CASSLGLRSGEQFF	TGTGCCAGCAGTCTTGGCCTTAGGTCGGGTGAGCAGTTCTTC
few	TRBV30	TRBD1	TRBJ1-5	CAWSRGRDQPQHF	TGTGCCTGGAGTAGGGGGCGCGATCAGCCCCAGCATTTT
NA	TRBV15	NA	TRBJ1-5	CATSRDQGNQPQHF	TGTGCCACCAGCAGAGATCAGGGCAATCAGCCCCAGCATTTT
few	TRBV5-1	NA	TRBJ1-2	CASSLKDGGSSGYTF	TGCGCCAGCAGCCTAAAAGATGGGGGGAGTAGTGGCTACACCTTC
NA	TRBV20-1	TRBD1	TRBJ2-7	CSAKGQGLYF	TGCAGTGCTAAAGGACAGGGGCTGTACTTC
NA	TRBV2	NA	TRBJ2-5	CASRTNRDKGWETQYF	TGTGCCAGCAGGACTAACCGGGACAAGGGTTGGGAGACCCAGTACTTC
once	TRBV28	NA	TRBJ1-1	CASSFSRGDTEAFF	TGTGCCAGCAGTTTTTCCCGGGGTGACACTGAAGCTTTCTTT
once	TRBV28	TRBD2	TRBJ2-1	CATREARNEQFF	TGTGCCACACGGGAGGCTCGCAATGAGCAGTTCTTC
NA	TRBV5-6	NA	TRBJ2-3	CASSLGLDRGTDTQYF	TGTGCCAGCAGCTTGGGCCTAGATCGTGGCACAGATACGCAGTATTTT
NA	TRBV7-8	NA	TRBJ2-6	CASSLASGAGANVLTF	TGTGCCAGCAGCTTAGCCTCGGGGGCTGGGGCCAACGTCCTGACTTTC
NA	TRBV9	NA	TRBJ2-1	CASIDGTSAYNEQFF	TGTGCCAGCATCGACGGGACATCCGCCTACAATGAGCAGTTCTTC
NA	TRBV7-9	TRBD2	TRBJ2-2	CASSNRGRVGELFF	TGTGCCAGCAGCAATCGCGGGAGGGTCGGGGAGCTGTTTTTT
NA	TRBV28	NA	TRBJ1-5	CASSLFAGQNQPQHF	TGTGCCAGCAGTTTATTCGCAGGTCAGAATCAGCCCCAGCATTTT
NA	TRBV5-6	TRBD1	TRBJ2-7	CASSPRDRSSYEQYF	TGTGCCAGCAGCCCCCGGGACAGGAGCTCCTACGAGCAGTACTTC
NA	TRBV5-1	NA	TRBJ2-1	CASSKDPSSYNEQFF	TGCGCCAGCAGCAAAGACCCTAGCTCCTACAATGAGCAGTTCTTC
NA	TRBV7-2	TRBD2	TRBJ2-4	CASSSTHGGSPYF	TGTGCCAGCAGCTCTACCCATGGCGGGAGCCCGTACTTC
NA	TRBV7-2	NA	TRBJ1-1	CASRYRGGSNTEAFF	TGTGCCAGCAGATATCGGGGGGGGTCGAACACTGAAGCTTTCTTT
NA	TRBV6-1	NA	TRBJ2-5	CASSENQGAKVTQYF	TGTGCCAGCAGTGAAAATCAAGGGGCGAAGGTGACCCAGTACTTC
NA	TRBV11-2	TRBD2	TRBJ2-1	CASSLGTSGSSYNEQFF	TGTGCCAGCAGCCTCGGGACTAGCGGGAGCTCCTACAATGAGCAGTTCTTC
NA	TRBV28	TRBD2	TRBJ2-5	CASSRTSGRRGETQYF	TGTGCCAGCAGTCGGACTAGCGGGAGGAGGGGGGAGACCCAGTACTTC
NA	TRBV2	TRBD2	TRBJ2-2	CASGGWSGITGELFF	TGTGCCAGCGGGGGTTGGAGCGGGATAACCGGGGAGCTGTTTTTT
NA	TRBV28	NA	TRBJ1-1	CASSFTLASAEAFF	TGTGCCAGCAGTTTTACATTAGCTTCTGCTGAAGCTTTCTTT
few	TRBV5-6	NA	TRBJ1-4	CASSPGGGNEKLFF	TGTGCCAGCAGCCCCGGGGGGGGAAATGAAAAACTGTTTTTT
NA	TRBV18	NA	TRBJ2-7	CASSRTAGSGLNEQYF	TGTGCCAGCTCACGGACTGCCGGAAGCGGTCTAAACGAGCAGTACTTC
NA	TRBV7-6	TRBD2	TRBJ2-5	CASSKRTSEAQETQYF	TGTGCCAGCAGCAAGCGGACTAGCGAGGCTCAAGAGACCCAGTACTTC
NA	TRBV7-2	NA	TRBJ2-2	CASSFVRGASGELFF	TGTGCCAGCAGCTTTGTGCGCGGGGCCTCCGGGGAGCTGTTTTTT
NA	TRBV6-5	TRBD2	TRBJ2-3	CASSIQRDRTDTQYF	TGTGCCAGCAGTATCCAGCGGGATCGCACAGATACGCAGTATTTT